Each of the 17 T cell receptor beta chains below was sequenced from the same sample in a study of cytomegalovirus exposure and HLA in healthy donors. 60 Vbeta and 13 Jbeta primers were used in PCR. Clones were read by immunoSEQ multiplex PCR, and TCRdb kept only the in-frame ones, dropping some. The sample comprises almost 70,000 clones, roughly two thirds of which are singletons, and approximately 14% rests with the top ten. The sample was PBMCs. The source of these receptors is a male donor in good health and CMV-seropositive.

The chain couples TRBV19 to TRBJ1-2; no definite D call. The CDR3 totals 14 residues. CDR1 and CDR2 (germline): LNHDA, SQIVND (reference sequence). Trimming cost V 7 bases and J 4 bases, with 16 bases left between them. CDR3 in DNA: TGTGCCAGTACCCCCTTTGGAGGAGTCTATGGCTACACCTTC. Residues: CASTPFGGVYGYTF.

The V call is TRBV28, the J call TRBJ1-1, with 9 positions matching TRBD1. From germline, CDR1 is MDHEN and CDR2 SYDVKM. Trimming at V came to 6 bases and at J to 7 bases, leaving 9 bases not matched to a gene. The CDR3 contains 14 residues. CDR3 in amino acids: CASRTQGARDEAFF. For the CDR3, the DNA is TGTGCCAGCAGAACACAGGGGGCCCGGGATGAAGCTTTCTTT. Variable domain in full (rest from reference TRBV28 and TRBJ1-1): DVKVTQSSRYLVKRTGEKVFLECVQDMDHENMFWYRQDPGLGLRLIYFSYDVKMKEKGDIPEGYSVSREKKERFSLILESASTNQTSMYLCASRTQGARDEAFFGQGTRLTVV.

V and J are TRBV6-1 and TRBJ2-3; 9 bases agree with TRBD2. Germline V lookup: CDR1 MNHNS, CDR2 SASEGT. V gave up 7 bases and J gave up 7 bases; unmatched junction bases: 9. The CDR3 has 14 residues. CDR3: CASIQGTSRYTQYF. DNA of the CDR3: TGTGCCAGCATCCAAGGGACTAGCAGGTATACGCAGTATTTT.

This clone appeared a single time. The chain couples TRBV25-1 to TRBJ2-3; D unresolved. The CDR3 covers 12 residues. Germline loops: CDR1 MGHDK, CDR2 SYGVNS. Between the trimmed V and J ends, which lost 5 bases and 9 bases, there was a span of 12 bases. The chain's CDR3 is CASSPGLVTQYF. The CDR3 DNA is TGTGCCAGCAGTCCCGGGTTAGTCACGCAGTATTTT.

The gene calls are TRBV6-1 and TRBJ2-7; 7 nucleotides align to TRBD2. Germline CDR1 MNHNS, CDR2 SASEGT. The CDR3 contains 13 residues. V dropped 6 bases and J dropped 6; count of bases not matched to a gene: 8. The CDR3, as DNA: TGTGCCAGCAGGTTAGCGGGCCCCTCCGAGCAGTACTTC. Its translation: CASRLAGPSEQYF.

This clone was counted a few times. The chain recombines TRBV5-8 with TRBJ1-6; D unclear. The CDR3 contains 14 residues. Germline-derived CDR1 and CDR2 are SGHTS and YDEGEE. Deletions cut 0 bases from V and 9 bases from J, with 10 bases between. The CDR3 nucleotides are TGTGCCAGCAGCTTGGGTCGGGGAAGTTCACCCCTCCACTTT. Amino acids: CASSLGRGSSPLHF.

The chain carries TRBV27 and TRBJ1-2; D unclear. Trimming removed 0 bases from V and 4 bases from J, with 12 bases in between. Germline V CDR1 and CDR2: MNHEY, SMNVEV (reference sequence). The CDR3 is 15 amino acids. The CDR3 DNA reads TGTGCCAGCAGTTTATCTCCCACGGGGTTCTATGGCTACACCTTC. Its translation: CASSLSPTGFYGYTF.

The chain carries TRBV18 and TRBJ2-1; TRBD2 matches 13 bases. CDR1 and CDR2 (germline): KGHSH, LQKENI. The CDR3 extends over 16 amino acids. The J segment lost 4 bases and the V segment lost 5 bases, leaving 5 bases of the junction unmatched. The CDR3 nucleotides read TGTGCCAGCTCATCTGAGACTAGCGGGAGGTACAATGAGCAGTTCTTC. Its translation is CASSSETSGRYNEQFF.

This clone was seen just once. The chain is built from TRBV5-1 and TRBJ2-7; 9 nucleotides align to TRBD1. Germline lookup yields CDR1 SGHRS and CDR2 YFSETQ. V was pared by 4 bases and J by 3 bases, with 8 bases of the junction left unmatched. The length of the CDR3 is 15 residues. The CDR3 here is CASSQTPGQGYEQYF. CDR3 DNA sequence: TGCGCCAGCAGCCAAACTCCGGGACAGGGCTACGAGCAGTACTTC.

Remarks on this clone: The junction does not match germline at one end; this may be a read error. The chain recombines TRBV7-9 with TRBJ1-1; D is perhaps TRBD1 (6 bases). The CDR3 extends over 15 amino acids. Germline assignment: CDR1 SEHNR and CDR2 FQNEAQ (reference sequence). This CDR3 reads CSSSLGGGGGTEAFF. Here the CDR3 DNA reads TGTTCCAGCAGCTTGGGGGGGGGAGGGGGCACTGAAGCTTTCTTT.

A word on this clone: Its ends do not fully match the called genes, so a read error is possible. The chain combines TRBV6-1 with TRBJ2-4; D perhaps matches TRBD1 (6 bases). Per the germline V gene, CDR1 is MNHNS and CDR2 is SASEGT. The CDR3 is 12 amino acids. CDR3 in DNA: TGTGCCAGCAGTGCACGAGGGGACATTCAGTGCTTC. It codes for CASSARGDIQCF.

The chain combines TRBV19 with TRBJ1-4; D might be TRBD1 (5 bases). Trimming removed 2 bases at V and 0 bases at J, with 16 bases between. This CDR3 has 18 residues. Germline CDR1 reads LNHDA; CDR2 reads SQIVND (reference sequence). The CDR3 spells CASSIRGLISATNEKLFF. CDR3 sequence (DNA): TGTGCCAGTAGTATAAGGGGCCTCATCAGTGCAACTAATGAAAAACTGTTTTTT.

This clone was counted a few times. J is TRBJ2-1 and V is TRBV7-9; TRBD1 might be the D (5 bases). The CDR3 sequence is 12 residues long. Trimming cost V 5 bases and J 5 bases, with 7 bases left between them. CDR1 is SEHNR, CDR2 FQNEAQ, per germline (reference sequence). The CDR3 here is CASSPQDNEQFF. The CDR3 DNA reads as TGTGCCAGCAGCCCACAGGACAATGAGCAGTTCTTC.

The V call is TRBV4-1, the J call TRBJ1-5; D is ambiguous. The length of the CDR3 is 14 residues. Germline-derived CDR1 and CDR2 are MGHRA and YSYEKL. Trimming took 1 base from V and 1 from J, leaving 5 bases between them. The CDR3 reads CASSQAGSNQPQHF. CDR3 in DNA: TGCGCCAGCAGCCAAGCGGGGAGCAATCAGCCCCAGCATTTT.

This clone was observed a handful of times. V is TRBV6-1 and J is TRBJ2-7; TRBD1 is a possible D gene (5 bases). The CDR3 sequence is 12 residues long. Between the trimmed V and J ends, which lost 5 bases and 2 bases, there was a span of 7 bases. Germline V gene sequence: CDR1 MNHNS, CDR2 SASEGT. CDR3 amino acids: CASSSGTYEQYF. In DNA, the CDR3 is TGTGCCAGCAGTTCAGGGACCTACGAGCAGTACTTC.

The V and J genes are TRBV9 and TRBJ1-2; D is uncertain. Deletions cut 0 bases from V and 6 bases from J, with 15 bases between. This CDR3 has 15 residues. Germline V lookup: CDR1 SGDLS, CDR2 YYNGEE. CDR3 coding DNA: TGTGCCAGCAGCGTAGGACCCCAAGAGAGGGATGGCTACACCTTC. Translation: CASSVGPQERDGYTF.

The chain joins TRBV10-3 to TRBJ2-1, with 12 bases that match TRBD2. This CDR3 comprises 16 residues. In germline, CDR1 is ENHRY, CDR2 SYGVKD. V lost 7 bases, J lost 0 bases, and 4 bases stayed unmatched. Here the CDR3 reads CAIKPGLAGSYNEQFF. For the CDR3, the DNA is TGTGCCATCAAGCCGGGACTAGCGGGCTCCTACAATGAGCAGTTCTTC.